This T cell receptor (beta chain) was sequenced during a study of Graves' ophthalmopathy and Graves' hyperthyroidism (dated by TCRdb to 2016 to 2019). For the wider study: Peripheral blood was collected at initial diagnosis, before any treatment. The independent validation cohort included approximately 19 hyperthyroidism patients plus 17 patients who later progressed from hyperthyroidism to ophthalmopathy. The study used TCR beta repertoire signatures to distinguish Graves' ophthalmopathy from Graves' hyperthyroidism and to predict progression to ophthalmopathy. Following sampling, methimazole starting at 30 mg daily was administered to hyperthyroidism patients, and high-dose intravenous methylprednisolone was administered to ophthalmopathy patients. In five or six hyperthyroidism patients, the T-cell repertoire of thyroid tissue was compared with the T-cell repertoire of blood. For training and testing, the 100 patients in the discovery cohort were randomly divided in a 7:3 ratio. To explore V-J signatures that separate ophthalmopathy from hyperthyroidism, a discovery set of about a hundred patients was enrolled, consisting of 43 with ophthalmopathy and fewer than 60 with stable hyperthyroidism. In total, 135 blood samples were TCR-sequenced: 40 to 45 ophthalmopathy, under 80 hyperthyroidism and about 17 hyperthyroidism-to-ophthalmopathy patients. Beyond this particular receptor, the publication reports: In validation, the model predicted ophthalmopathy progression with more than 55% sensitivity and roughly 72% specificity; some 13 predicted patients were CT-confirmed with GO in a median of around 6 months. Among expanded thyroid clonotypes with frequency above 0.001, most also showed up in blood, which suggests that blood repertoires may reflect the thyroid immune response. The 13-signature model separated ophthalmopathy from stable hyperthyroidism with around 90% sensitivity and about 81% specificity in cross-validation, and 80%/75% in the test set. No statistical method was used to set the sample size in advance, and the investigators knew which group each participant was assigned to.

For repertoire sequencing, the TCR beta CDR3 regions were amplified from RNA transcripts. HTBI primers and the Qiagen OneStep RT-PCR kit were used in a first-round RT-PCR, which was followed by a second-round multiplex PCR, size selection and purification. The libraries underwent paired-end sequencing with 100 bp reads on an Illumina HiSeq2000. Regarding the original processing steps: Reads were processed with SOAPnuke, discarding reads with adapters, uncalled bases, mean Phred below 15, or no exact constant-primer or identifier match. COPE v1.2.5 was used to merge the high-quality paired reads. Clonotypes were defined as unique nucleotide sequences and were aligned to IMGT TRB V, D and J references using MiTCR v1.1. The analysis was limited to V-J combinations with a frequency above 0.0001, which together covered about 99% of repertoires. For each V-J combination, a TCR clonal expansion and chaos score was defined as F50 clonal expansion divided by the chaos observed in the TCRdist matrix. Features were reduced by Welch's t-statistics and random forest to around 14 V-J combinations, which fed a naive Bayes classifier. Thyroid-blood repertoire similarity was quantified with the Morisita-Horn index. The public reads were quality trimmed at Q25 with fastp and then assembled into clones with MiXCR by TCRdb, keeping productive beta chains. Merged by CDR3 protein, the rows form single entries marked with the most common genes and DNA. The V and J calls reflect TCRdb's pipeline rather than the authors' work. The sample has roughly 500,000 distinct CDR3 sequences on record, 14% of them singletons. Over 8% of the sample belongs to the ten largest clones.

The CDR3 contains 13 residues, cysteine and phenylalanine counted. This entry keeps only the CDR3 DNA: 39 bases, framed from base 1. According to the germline V gene, CDR1 reads LGHNA and CDR2 reads YSLEER. Trimming at the junction amounts to 0 bases on V and 1 base on J, and the germline ends lie 4 bases apart. This clonotype has a count of ten or more. What this receptor recognizes is not known. Base qualities are missing; no much larger clone stands one base away. The ophthalmopathy patients had moderately to severely active disease, with a Clinical Activity Score of 3 or higher, a NOSPECS grade of 4 or higher, and a disease duration of less than 3 months. Patients with other autoimmune diseases, uncontrolled infections, pregnancy or lactation were excluded. Clinical symptoms, serum thyroxine, TRAb, thyroid ultrasound and orbital computed tomography formed the basis of the diagnosis. PBMCs were isolated from approximately 10 ml of fresh peripheral blood by Ficoll-Paque density gradient centrifugation. Total RNA was extracted using Trizol reagent, and RNA quality was checked on an Agilent 2100 Bioanalyzer.

This TCR was recovered from a woman aged 30 to 39 with Graves' ophthalmopathy. Donor details come from another sample of the same person, matched by shared clones. The sequenced sample was blood. Recombination joined TRBV4-3 with TRBJ2-7; the D segment cannot be called with confidence. The CDR3 here reads CASSQDTSYEQYF. The DNA reads as follows: TGCGCCAGCAGCCAAGACACATCCTACGAGCAGTACTTC.